The rows below give T cell receptor beta chains drawn from one sample of a study of blood T cell repertoires in COVID-19. Here immunoSEQ multiplex PCR was the method, and the copy in TCRdb shows in-frame clones only, minus some. The data hold about 200,000 clones, with around four fifths observed a single time. The specimen sequenced was peripheral blood. Every receptor here comes from a woman of 80 years or more with COVID-19, enrolled during active disease. CDR3s include the opening cysteine and the closing phenylalanine or tryptophan. D genes are given only for firm matches. Rows may omit the clone size; those that give it use once, few, many or a size class.

CDR3nt: TGTGCCACCCGAGAGAGCTCCTACAATGAGCAGTTCTTC; CDR3aa: CATRESSYNEQFF; d_gene: NA; v_gene: TRBV12-3/TRBV12-4; abundance: NA; j_gene: TRBJ2-1; len: 13
CDR3nt: TGCGCCAGCAGCCGCCTTGGTGGGCTTAATGAAAAACTGTTTTTT; CDR3aa: CASSRLGGLNEKLFF; d_gene: NA; v_gene: TRBV5-1; abundance: NA; j_gene: TRBJ1-4; len: 15
CDR3nt: TGTGCCAGCAGCTCGGACCGGGACAGGGGAGGCAATGAGCAGTTCTTC; CDR3aa: CASSSDRDRGGNEQFF; d_gene: TRBD1; v_gene: TRBV7-3; abundance: few; j_gene: TRBJ2-1; len: 16
CDR3nt: TGTGCCAGCAGCCCGGGACAGAACTATGGCTACACCTTT; CDR3aa: CASSPGQNYGYTF; d_gene: TRBD1; v_gene: TRBV28; abundance: NA; j_gene: TRBJ1-2; len: 13
CDR3nt: TGTGCCAGCAGACAGGCCGGGCCCGGCACTGAAGCTTTCTTT; CDR3aa: CASRQAGPGTEAFF; d_gene: NA; v_gene: TRBV7-3; abundance: NA; j_gene: TRBJ1-1; len: 14
CDR3nt: TGTGCCAGTAGTTGGACTGGGATGGGAAACTATGGCTACACCTTC; CDR3aa: CASSWTGMGNYGYTF; d_gene: NA; v_gene: TRBV19; abundance: NA; j_gene: TRBJ1-2; len: 15
CDR3nt: TGTGCCAGCAGCTTAGGGGGGAGGGCTAACAATGAGCAGTTCTTC; CDR3aa: CASSLGGRANNEQFF; d_gene: TRBD2; v_gene: TRBV11-3; abundance: NA; j_gene: TRBJ2-1; len: 15
CDR3nt: TGTGCCACCAGCAGTTCCGGGACAAGTAATGAAAAACTGTTTTTT; CDR3aa: CATSSSGTSNEKLFF; d_gene: NA; v_gene: TRBV15; abundance: NA; j_gene: TRBJ1-4; len: 15
CDR3nt: TGTGCCAGCAGCTTAATCGGCGGGAGAGGGGAGACCCAGTACTTC; CDR3aa: CASSLIGGRGETQYF; d_gene: TRBD2; v_gene: TRBV7-9; abundance: NA; j_gene: TRBJ2-5; len: 15
CDR3nt: TGTGCCAGCAGCTTTACTAGCGGAGGAGGAGGAGATACGCAGTATTTT; CDR3aa: CASSFTSGGGGDTQYF; d_gene: TRBD2; v_gene: TRBV7-2; abundance: NA; j_gene: TRBJ2-3; len: 16
CDR3nt: TGTGCCAGCAGTGGAGCACTAGCGGGAAACGAGCAGTACTTC; CDR3aa: CASSGALAGNEQYF; d_gene: TRBD2; v_gene: TRBV2; abundance: NA; j_gene: TRBJ2-7; len: 14
CDR3nt: TGCAGCGTTGATAGGGGGCAGGCCACCGGGGAGCTGTTTTTT; CDR3aa: CSVDRGQATGELFF; d_gene: TRBD1; v_gene: TRBV29-1; abundance: NA; j_gene: TRBJ2-2; len: 14
CDR3nt: TGTGCCAGCAGTTCAATAGCGGAGAACACCGGGGAGCTGTTTTTT; CDR3aa: CASSSIAENTGELFF; d_gene: NA; v_gene: TRBV28; abundance: NA; j_gene: TRBJ2-2; len: 15
CDR3nt: TGTGCCAGTAGTATGCGGCTTCAGCCCCAGCATTTT; CDR3aa: CASSMRLQPQHF; d_gene: NA; v_gene: TRBV19; abundance: NA; j_gene: TRBJ1-5; len: 12
CDR3nt: TGTGCCTGGAGTTCTCAGGGCAATGGCTACACCTTC; CDR3aa: CAWSSQGNGYTF; d_gene: NA; v_gene: TRBV30; abundance: NA; j_gene: TRBJ1-2; len: 12
CDR3nt: TGCGCCAGCAGCCAACAGGGTGGTGGAAACACCATATATTTT; CDR3aa: CASSQQGGGNTIYF; d_gene: NA; v_gene: TRBV5-1; abundance: NA; j_gene: TRBJ1-3; len: 14
CDR3nt: TGTGCCAGCAGCTCTCAGGGGGGCGAACAGCCCCAGCATTTT; CDR3aa: CASSSQGGEQPQHF; d_gene: TRBD1; v_gene: TRBV7-2; abundance: NA; j_gene: TRBJ1-5; len: 14
CDR3nt: TGTGCCAGCAGCTTAGGGGCAGGTTTCAATCAGCCCCAGCATTTT; CDR3aa: CASSLGAGFNQPQHF; d_gene: NA; v_gene: TRBV7-2; abundance: NA; j_gene: TRBJ1-5; len: 15
CDR3nt: TGTGCCAGCAGTCCGGGACTAGTCAGAGAGACCCAGTACTTC; CDR3aa: CASSPGLVRETQYF; d_gene: TRBD2; v_gene: TRBV6-2/TRBV6-3; abundance: few; j_gene: TRBJ2-5; len: 14
CDR3nt: TGTGCCAGCAGCTCCTCTCCTAGCGGGGGGGCCGGTACGCAGTATTTT; CDR3aa: CASSSSPSGGAGTQYF; d_gene: TRBD2; v_gene: TRBV7-3; abundance: NA; j_gene: TRBJ2-3; len: 16
CDR3nt: TGTGCCAGTAGTTCATGGGGGGACCCGAACACCGGGGAGCTGTTTTTT; CDR3aa: CASSSWGDPNTGELFF; d_gene: NA; v_gene: TRBV19; abundance: NA; j_gene: TRBJ2-2; len: 16
CDR3nt: TGTGCCAGCAGCGCCGGGACTAGCTCCTACAATGAGCAGTTCTTC; CDR3aa: CASSAGTSSYNEQFF; d_gene: TRBD2; v_gene: TRBV11-3; abundance: NA; j_gene: TRBJ2-1; len: 15
CDR3nt: TGTGCCACCAGCAAAGACAGGGTCGGGGCCAACGTCCTGACTTTC; CDR3aa: CATSKDRVGANVLTF; d_gene: TRBD1; v_gene: TRBV24-1; abundance: NA; j_gene: TRBJ2-6; len: 15
CDR3nt: TGTGCCAGCAGCCAGCACCCGGGACAGGGGAGCTCCTACGAGCAGTACTTC; CDR3aa: CASSQHPGQGSSYEQYF; d_gene: TRBD1; v_gene: TRBV14; abundance: NA; j_gene: TRBJ2-7; len: 17
CDR3nt: TGTGCCAGTAGTATTTGGAGGACGGCAGACAATCAGCCCCAGCATTTT; CDR3aa: CASSIWRTADNQPQHF; d_gene: NA; v_gene: TRBV19; abundance: NA; j_gene: TRBJ1-5; len: 16
CDR3nt: TGTGCCAGCAGCTCCAGATCTAGAATACGAGAGACCCAGTACTTC; CDR3aa: CASSSRSRIRETQYF; d_gene: NA; v_gene: TRBV5-4; abundance: NA; j_gene: TRBJ2-5; len: 15
CDR3nt: TGTGCCAGCTCGAAGGACGACAGGTCTGAAGCTTTCTTT; CDR3aa: CASSKDDRSEAFF; d_gene: NA; v_gene: TRBV18; abundance: once; j_gene: TRBJ1-1; len: 13
CDR3nt: TGTGCCACCAGTGACTCCGGGACAGCATACAATGAGCAGTTCTTC; CDR3aa: CATSDSGTAYNEQFF; d_gene: TRBD1; v_gene: TRBV24-1; abundance: NA; j_gene: TRBJ2-1; len: 15
CDR3nt: TGCGCCAGCAGCCAAGATCTGGGCAGGGCGGCCTACAATGAGCAGTTCTTC; CDR3aa: CASSQDLGRAAYNEQFF; d_gene: NA; v_gene: TRBV4-3; abundance: NA; j_gene: TRBJ2-1; len: 17
CDR3nt: TGTGCCAGCAGCCAGCCCAGGGACAATGAGCAGTTCTTC; CDR3aa: CASSQPRDNEQFF; d_gene: NA; v_gene: TRBV7-6; abundance: NA; j_gene: TRBJ2-1; len: 13
CDR3nt: TGTGCCGTCTCGACAGGGCCTGGCCGGGGCAATCAGCCCCAGCATTTT; CDR3aa: CAVSTGPGRGNQPQHF; d_gene: TRBD1; v_gene: TRBV7-9; abundance: NA; j_gene: TRBJ1-5; len: 16
CDR3nt: TGCAGCGTTGGGGGGGATCAGCCCCAGCATTTT; CDR3aa: CSVGGDQPQHF; d_gene: NA; v_gene: TRBV29-1; abundance: NA; j_gene: TRBJ1-5; len: 11
CDR3nt: TGTGCCAGCATCGGACAGGGAGGCAATCAGCCCCAGCATTTT; CDR3aa: CASIGQGGNQPQHF; d_gene: TRBD1; v_gene: TRBV6-4; abundance: few; j_gene: TRBJ1-5; len: 14
CDR3nt: TGTGCCAGCAGTCTGGACAGGTCATACAATGAGCAGTTCTTC; CDR3aa: CASSLDRSYNEQFF; d_gene: TRBD1; v_gene: TRBV27; abundance: NA; j_gene: TRBJ2-1; len: 14
CDR3nt: TGCGCCAGCAGCTTGCAGGGGACTAGTCCGGTGGAGACCCAGTACTTC; CDR3aa: CASSLQGTSPVETQYF; d_gene: TRBD2; v_gene: TRBV5-1; abundance: NA; j_gene: TRBJ2-5; len: 16
CDR3nt: TGTGCCACCAGCAGAGACACTTACAATGAGCAGTTCTTC; CDR3aa: CATSRDTYNEQFF; d_gene: NA; v_gene: TRBV15; abundance: NA; j_gene: TRBJ2-1; len: 13
CDR3nt: TGTGCCAGCAGCTTAAATGGCGGGAGCCTCTACGAGCAGTACTTC; CDR3aa: CASSLNGGSLYEQYF; d_gene: TRBD2; v_gene: TRBV7-2; abundance: once; j_gene: TRBJ2-7; len: 15
CDR3nt: TGTGCCAGCAGTGCTACCGGGACAGGGCCCCAGCCCCAGCATTTT; CDR3aa: CASSATGTGPQPQHF; d_gene: TRBD1; v_gene: TRBV28; abundance: NA; j_gene: TRBJ1-5; len: 15
CDR3nt: TGTGCCTGGAGTGTACCGGGCAGGACACTAAGTCTAAACACTGAAGCTTTCTTT; CDR3aa: CAWSVPGRTLSLNTEAFF; d_gene: NA; v_gene: TRBV30; abundance: NA; j_gene: TRBJ1-1; len: 18
CDR3nt: TGTGCCAGCTCACCAACCCGGGGCACCGGGGAGCTGTTTTTT; CDR3aa: CASSPTRGTGELFF; d_gene: NA; v_gene: TRBV18; abundance: few; j_gene: TRBJ2-2; len: 14
CDR3nt: TGCAGTGCTTCTCTGGAGACCCAGTACTTC; CDR3aa: CSASLETQYF; d_gene: NA; v_gene: TRBV20-1; abundance: NA; j_gene: TRBJ2-5; len: 10
CDR3nt: TGTGCCAGCAGCTTAAGGGGCGGAGCTTTGACCTACGAGCAGTACTTC; CDR3aa: CASSLRGGALTYEQYF; d_gene: NA; v_gene: TRBV7-3; abundance: once; j_gene: TRBJ2-7; len: 16
CDR3nt: TGTGCCAGCAGCTTAAACAGGGCGGGGGATGGCTACACCTTC; CDR3aa: CASSLNRAGDGYTF; d_gene: NA; v_gene: TRBV7-3; abundance: few; j_gene: TRBJ1-2; len: 14
CDR3nt: TGTGCCAGCAGTCCAACAGGATCGAACACTGAAGCTTTCTTT; CDR3aa: CASSPTGSNTEAFF; d_gene: NA; v_gene: TRBV7-9; abundance: NA; j_gene: TRBJ1-1; len: 14
CDR3nt: TGTGCCAGCAGTGAATGGAAGCGGCGGGGGAGCACAGATACGCAGTATTTT; CDR3aa: CASSEWKRRGSTDTQYF; d_gene: TRBD2; v_gene: TRBV2; abundance: once; j_gene: TRBJ2-3; len: 17